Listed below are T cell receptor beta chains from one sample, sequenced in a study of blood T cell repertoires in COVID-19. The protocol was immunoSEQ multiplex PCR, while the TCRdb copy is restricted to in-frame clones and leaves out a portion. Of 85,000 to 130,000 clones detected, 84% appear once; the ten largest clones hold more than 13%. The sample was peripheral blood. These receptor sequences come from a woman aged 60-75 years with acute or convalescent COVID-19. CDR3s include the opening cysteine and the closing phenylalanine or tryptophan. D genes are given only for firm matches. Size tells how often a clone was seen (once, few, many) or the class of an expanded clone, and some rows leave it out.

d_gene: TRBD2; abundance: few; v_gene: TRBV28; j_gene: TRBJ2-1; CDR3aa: CASGLSGRASVGEQFF; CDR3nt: TGTGCCAGCGGGCTTAGCGGGAGGGCCTCTGTCGGTGAGCAGTTCTTC
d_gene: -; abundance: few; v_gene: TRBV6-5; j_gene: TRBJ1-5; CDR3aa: CASSRARDSNQPQHF; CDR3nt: TGTGCCAGCAGCCGGGCACGGGATAGCAATCAGCCCCAGCATTTT
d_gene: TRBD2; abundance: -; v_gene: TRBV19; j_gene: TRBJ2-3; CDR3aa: CASRRGGTDTQYF; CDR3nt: TGTGCCAGTCGCCGGGGGGGAACAGATACGCAGTATTTT
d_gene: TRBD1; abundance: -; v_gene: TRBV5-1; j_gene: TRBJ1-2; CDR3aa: CASSPGTVNYGYTF; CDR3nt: TGCGCCAGCAGCCCCGGGACAGTTAACTATGGCTACACCTTC
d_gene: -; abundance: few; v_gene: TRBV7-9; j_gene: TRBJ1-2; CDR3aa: CASSLAAGHGYGYTF; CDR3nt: TGTGCCAGCAGCTTAGCAGCGGGGCACGGCTATGGCTACACCTTC
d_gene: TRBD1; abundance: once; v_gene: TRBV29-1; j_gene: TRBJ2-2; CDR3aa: CSVVQGATNTGELFF; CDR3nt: TGCAGCGTAGTACAGGGGGCGACGAACACCGGGGAGCTGTTTTTT
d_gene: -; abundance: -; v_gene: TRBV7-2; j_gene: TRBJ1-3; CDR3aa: CASSPRLGPSGNTIYF; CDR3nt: TGTGCCAGCAGCCCTCGACTAGGACCATCTGGAAACACCATATATTTT
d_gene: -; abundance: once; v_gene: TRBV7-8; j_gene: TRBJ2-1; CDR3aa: CASSLDADYNEQFF; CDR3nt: TGTGCCAGCAGCTTAGATGCAGATTACAATGAGCAGTTCTTC
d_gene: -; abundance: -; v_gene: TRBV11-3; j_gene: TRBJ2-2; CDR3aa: CASSPRQANTGELFF; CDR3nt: TGTGCCAGCAGCCCCCGACAGGCGAACACCGGGGAGCTGTTTTTT
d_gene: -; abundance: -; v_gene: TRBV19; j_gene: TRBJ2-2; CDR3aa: CASSVYFDTGELFF; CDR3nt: TGTGCCAGTAGCGTCTACTTCGACACCGGGGAGCTGTTTTTT
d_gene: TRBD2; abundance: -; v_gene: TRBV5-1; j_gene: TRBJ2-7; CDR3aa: CASSPGTSGYEQYF; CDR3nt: TGCGCCAGCAGCCCCGGGACTAGCGGCTACGAGCAGTACTTC
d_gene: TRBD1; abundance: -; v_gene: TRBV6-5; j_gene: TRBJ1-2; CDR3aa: CASRPTGGDNGYTF; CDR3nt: TGTGCCAGCAGACCTACAGGGGGCGACAATGGCTACACCTTC
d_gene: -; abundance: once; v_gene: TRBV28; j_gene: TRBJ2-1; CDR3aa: CASSKRSSSYNEQFF; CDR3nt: TGTGCCAGCAGTAAGCGGTCCAGCTCCTACAATGAGCAGTTCTTC
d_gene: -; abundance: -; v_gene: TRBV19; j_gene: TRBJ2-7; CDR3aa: CASSIGRLPSYEQYF; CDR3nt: TGTGCCAGTAGTATAGGTAGACTCCCCTCCTACGAGCAGTACTTC
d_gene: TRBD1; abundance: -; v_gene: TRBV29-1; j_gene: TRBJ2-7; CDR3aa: CSVWTGGGYEQYF; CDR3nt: TGCAGCGTCTGGACAGGGGGAGGATACGAGCAGTACTTC
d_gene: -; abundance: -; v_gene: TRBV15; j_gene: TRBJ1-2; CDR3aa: CATSRDYGENYGYTF; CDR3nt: TGTGCCACCAGCAGAGATTACGGGGAAAACTATGGCTACACCTTC
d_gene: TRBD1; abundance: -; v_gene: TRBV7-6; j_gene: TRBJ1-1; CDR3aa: CASSLQGLGNTEAFF; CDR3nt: TGTGCCAGCAGCCTACAGGGGTTGGGGAACACTGAAGCTTTCTTT
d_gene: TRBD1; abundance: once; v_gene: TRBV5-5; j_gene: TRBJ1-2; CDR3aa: CASSLVFDRVDYGYTF; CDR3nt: TGTGCCAGCAGCTTGGTTTTCGACAGGGTTGACTATGGCTACACCTTC
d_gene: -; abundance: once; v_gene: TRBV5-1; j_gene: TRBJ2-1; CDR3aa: CASSLSGVSYNEQFF; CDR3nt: TGCGCCAGCAGCTTATCGGGGGTCTCCTACAATGAGCAGTTCTTC
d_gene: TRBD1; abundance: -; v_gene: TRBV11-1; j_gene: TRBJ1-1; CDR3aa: CASSARDRGGTEAFF; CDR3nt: TGTGCCAGCAGCGCCCGGGACAGGGGTGGGACTGAAGCTTTCTTT
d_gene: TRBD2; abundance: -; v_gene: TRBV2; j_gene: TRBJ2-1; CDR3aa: CASRGLAGGLFNEQFF; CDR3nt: TGTGCCAGCAGGGGACTAGCGGGAGGGCTCTTCAATGAGCAGTTCTTC
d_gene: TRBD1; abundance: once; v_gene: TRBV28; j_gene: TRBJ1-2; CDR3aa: CASSLWRYRGRDGYTF; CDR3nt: TGTGCCAGCAGTTTATGGAGGTACAGGGGTCGGGATGGCTACACCTTC
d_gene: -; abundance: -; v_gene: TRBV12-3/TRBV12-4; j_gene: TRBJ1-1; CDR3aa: CASRRMGGQAFF; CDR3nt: TGTGCCAGCAGGCGAATGGGGGGGCAAGCTTTCTTT
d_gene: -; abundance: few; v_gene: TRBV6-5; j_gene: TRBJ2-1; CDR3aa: CASSPLSFVEQFF; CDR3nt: TGTGCCAGCAGTCCCCTCAGTTTCGTTGAGCAGTTCTTC
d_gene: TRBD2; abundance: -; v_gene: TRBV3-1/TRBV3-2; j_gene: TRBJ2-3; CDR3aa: CASSRNAGVPSDTQYF; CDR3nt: TGTGCCAGCAGCCGTAACGCGGGGGTACCCTCCGATACGCAGTATTTT
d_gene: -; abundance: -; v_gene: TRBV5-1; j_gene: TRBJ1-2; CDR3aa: CASSLENSGYTF; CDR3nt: TGCGCCAGCAGCTTGGAGAATAGTGGCTACACCTTC
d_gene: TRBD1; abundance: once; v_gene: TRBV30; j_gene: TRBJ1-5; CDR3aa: CAGDRGSNQPQHF; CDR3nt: TGTGCCGGGGACAGGGGTAGCAATCAGCCCCAGCATTTT
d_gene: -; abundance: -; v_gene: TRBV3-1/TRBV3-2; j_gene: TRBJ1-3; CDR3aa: CASSPKVGGTAGNTIYF; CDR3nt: TGTGCCAGCAGCCCCAAAGTCGGCGGGACTGCTGGAAACACCATATATTTT
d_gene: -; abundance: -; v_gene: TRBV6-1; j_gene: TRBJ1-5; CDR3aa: CASSVSGLFRNQPQHF; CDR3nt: TGTGCCAGCAGTGTAAGCGGCCTATTTCGCAATCAGCCCCAGCATTTT
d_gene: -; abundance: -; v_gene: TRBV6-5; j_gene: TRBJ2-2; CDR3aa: CASSHEGGNTGELFF; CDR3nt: TGTGCCAGCAGCCACGAGGGAGGGAACACCGGGGAGCTGTTTTTT
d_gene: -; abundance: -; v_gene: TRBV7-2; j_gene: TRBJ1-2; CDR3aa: CASSLGPINYGYTF; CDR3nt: TGTGCCAGCAGCTTAGGTCCCATTAACTATGGCTACACCTTC